This T cell receptor beta chain was profiled in a study of yellow fever vaccine responses in identical twins. The study's findings and limits: Twins' vaccine T cell response reportedly seemed partly convergent, partly personalized.

V gave up 6 bases and J gave up 8 bases; unmatched junction bases: 3. Germline V gives CDR1 ENHRY, CDR2 SYGVKD. This CDR3 is 11 amino acids long. TCRdb called the RT-PCR reads again in MiXCR, with one record for every CDR3 protein. The sample shows approximately 9,600 distinct CDR3 sequences, approximately 87% of them seen only once. This clonotype appeared a single time. Its target is not known. The material sequenced was T cells from blood (PBMCs), unsorted or a sorted subset (not recorded which), taken before or after yellow fever vaccination (not recorded which). The chain employs TRBV10-3 and TRBJ1-1; 7 nucleotides align to TRBD1. This clonotype was obtained from a young woman who received the yellow fever vaccine. The chain's CDR3 is CAIRGTAEAFF. The CDR3, as DNA: TGTGCCATCAGGGGGACAGCCGAAGCTTTCTTT.